This TCR beta chain was identified during a study of blood T cell repertoires in COVID-19. This CDR3 is built from 15 residues. Germline loops: CDR1 SGDLS, CDR2 YYNGEE. Trimming took off 0 bases at V and 0 bases at J, with 7 bases between the two ends. This clone was found once. Sequenced by immunoSEQ multiplex PCR; TCRdb stores in-frame clones only, minus some. The sample has 200,000 to 250,000 clones; 65% to 85% are singletons. The sequenced sample was PBMCs or T cells enriched from blood (not recorded which). This clonotype was obtained from an older woman who had recovered from COVID-19. The V gene is TRBV9, the J gene TRBJ2-1; D not resolved. The CDR3 is CASSVDMSSYNEQFF. The CDR3 coding sequence is TGTGCCAGCAGCGTAGATATGAGCTCCTACAATGAGCAGTTCTTC.